This paragraph covers one T cell receptor beta chain sequence. Its specificity is unknown. Libraries were prepared by immunoSEQ multiplex PCR; TCRdb keeps only in-frame clonotypes and omits some of them. The data contain some 130,000 clones, roughly 87% of them seen just once; the ten biggest clones take up 8% to 10%. After removal of 5 bases from V and 6 bases from J, the junction contained 12 bases not matched to a gene. Germline V gene data show CDR1 as SGHVS and CDR2 as FQNEAQ. This CDR3 has 17 residues. Recipients boosted at about 4 weeks or about 12 weeks are pooled. This sample is drawn from a study of T cell responses to AZD1222 COVID-19 vaccine. Overall study results and limits: Seropositive at baseline were only a handful of AZD1222 recipients.

The rearrangement uses TRBV7-8 and TRBJ2-1; 11 bases match TRBD2. The TCR comes from an adult who received the AZD1222 COVID-19 vaccine. The source was peripheral blood, collected 28 days after the second AZD1222 dose. The CDR3 sequence is CASSGVLAGGDFNEQFF. CDR3 bases: TGTGCCAGCAGCGGAGTTCTAGCGGGGGGCGACTTCAATGAGCAGTTCTTC.